The 20 T cell receptor beta chains given below trace back to one sample, sequenced in a study of CD8 T cells in Susac syndrome. Random hexamers were used to reverse transcribe an amount of roughly 0.5 to 1 ug RNA. TCRdb used MiXCR to reprocess the immunoSEQ multiplex PCR reads, holding one entry per CDR3 protein. The sample holds tens of thousands of distinct CDR3 sequences, approximately 96% seen once. Material: CD8+ T cells from PBMCs. The receptor source for this set is a human donor with Susac syndrome.

V and J are TRBV14 and TRBJ2-7, with 8 bases identical to TRBD1. After removal of 1 base from V and 6 bases from J, the junction contained 2 bases not matched to a gene. Per the germline V gene, CDR1 is SGHDN and CDR2 is FVKESK. This CDR3 is 13 amino acids long. CDR3 loop: CASSQVTGGEQYF. The CDR3 DNA reads as TGTGCCAGCAGCCAAGTTACAGGGGGCGAGCAGTACTTC.

The CDR3 DNA follows: TGTGCCAGCAGCGTTCAGGGATTCGGGGGCACAGATACGCAGTATTTT. Its translation is CASSVQGFGGTDTQYF. The V call is TRBV9, the J call TRBJ2-3; D assignment may be TRBD1 or TRBD2 (5 bases each). The ends were cut back, 2 bases at V and 1 base at J, with 14 bases in the middle. The CDR3 contains 16 residues. The germline gives CDR1 SGDLS, CDR2 YYNGEE.

V is TRBV24-1 and J is TRBJ2-1; 7 nucleotides align to TRBD2. Germline loops: CDR1 KGHDR, CDR2 SFDVKD. Losses at the gene ends were 6 bases for V and 9 bases for J; bases not matched to a gene: 4. The CDR3 extends over 12 amino acids. The CDR3 spells CATSRRGIEQFF. The CDR3 DNA sequence: TGTGCCACCAGTAGGCGGGGGATTGAGCAGTTCTTC.

This chain joins TRBV4-3 and TRBJ2-2; D is perhaps TRBD1 (6 bases). V lost 0 bases and J 5 bases, leaving 10 bases between the germline ends. Germline V CDR1 and CDR2: LGHNA, YSLEER. The CDR3 is 15 residues long. The CDR3, as DNA: TGCGCCAGCAGCCAAGACGGGCAGGGGACCGGGGAGCTGTTTTTT. Its protein is CASSQDGQGTGELFF.

The chain employs TRBV12-3 or TRBV12-4 and TRBJ1-5; D is ambiguous. Trimming pared 4 bases from V and 6 bases from J, leaving 10 bases between. This CDR3 is 13 amino acids long. The CDR3 here is CASSYAVFQPQHF. CDR3 DNA: TGTGCCAGCAGTTACGCGGTCTTTCAGCCCCAGCATTTT.

The V call is TRBV7-6, the J call TRBJ1-5; D gene unclear. Trimming left V 6 bases short and J 7 bases short, with 10 bases between. CDR3 length equals 12 residues. Germline values: CDR1 SGHVS, CDR2 FNYEAQ. The CDR3 loop is CASSFPGQPQHF. For the CDR3, the DNA is TGTGCCAGCAGTTTTCCTGGCCAGCCCCAGCATTTT.

The chain has TRBV30 and TRBJ1-1; a weak D match, TRBD1 (5 bases). This CDR3 spans 13 amino acids. The germline gives CDR1 GTSNPN, CDR2 SVGIG (reference sequence). Between the trimmed V and J ends, which lost 7 bases and 5 bases, there was a span of 17 bases. DNA of the CDR3: TGTGCCTCCCGCCGCCCGGGGGGTACTGAAGCTTTCTTT. Its protein product is CASRRPGGTEAFF.

The chain recombines TRBV3-1 with TRBJ1-2; D is perhaps TRBD1 (6 bases). This CDR3 is built from 14 residues. Germline V gives CDR1 LGHDT, CDR2 YNNKEL (reference sequence). Trimming took off 0 bases at V and 4 bases at J, with 9 bases between the two ends. CDR3 protein: CASSQEGRGYGYTF. The CDR3 DNA is TGTGCCAGCAGCCAAGAGGGCAGGGGCTATGGCTACACCTTC.

The genes are TRBV20-1 and TRBJ2-7; 12 nucleotides match TRBD2. CDR1 DFQATT and CDR2 SNEGSKA come from the germline V gene (reference sequence). The CDR3 is 16 amino acids. Trimming took 4 bases from V and 3 from J; bases not matched to a gene: 10. The CDR3 spells CSATSGGAGFIYEQYF. CDR3 coding DNA: TGCAGTGCTACTAGCGGGGGGGCCGGCTTCATCTACGAGCAGTACTTC.

The chain links TRBV12-3 or TRBV12-4 to TRBJ1-2; TRBD1 agrees at 9 bases. The CDR3 totals 15 residues. Germline trimming cut 7 bases from V and 4 bases from J; bases unmatched to any gene: 10. CDR3 loop: CASTRPGTGLYGYTF. The CDR3 region has the DNA TGTGCCAGCACTCGACCTGGGACAGGGCTCTATGGCTACACCTTC.

This rearrangement joins TRBV29-1 to TRBJ1-2; 7 nucleotides match TRBD1. J was trimmed by 2 bases and V by 4 bases; bases with no gene match: 4. Germline loops: CDR1 SQVTM, CDR2 ANQGSEA. The CDR3 has 13 amino acids. The CDR3 region is CSVVGQANYGYTF. The DNA of the CDR3 is TGCAGCGTTGTAGGACAGGCCAACTATGGCTACACCTTC.

The CDR3 reads CSVGGGAEAFF. Here the CDR3 DNA reads TGCAGCGTGGGTGGAGGGGCTGAAGCTTTCTTT. The chain recombines TRBV29-1 with TRBJ1-1, with D perhaps TRBD1 (5 bases). Germline loops: CDR1 SQVTM, CDR2 ANQGSEA. The CDR3 has 11 amino acids. Trimming pared 6 bases from V and 6 bases from J, leaving 11 bases between.

The rearrangement links TRBV4-2 to TRBJ1-2; TRBD1 agrees at 8 bases. In germline, CDR1 is LGHNA, CDR2 YNFKEQ. This CDR3 has 19 amino acids. Trimming at V came to 1 base and at J to 1 base, leaving 14 bases not matched to a gene. CDR3 sequence (DNA): TGTGCCAGCAGCCAAGTCCCGGGACAGGACCTCGGGCTTAACTATGGCTACACCTTC. Its protein product is CASSQVPGQDLGLNYGYTF.

Notes on this clonotype: A junction boundary mismatches the germline segment, possibly from a read error. The V gene is TRBV5-1, the J gene TRBJ1-1; no reliable D call. The CDR3 contains 15 residues. From germline, CDR1 is SGHRS and CDR2 YFSETQ. The CDR3 DNA is TGCGCCAGTGCCCTTGGGTACGCGGAGAACACTGAAGCCTTCTTT. This gives the protein CASALGYAENTEAFF.

The chain combines TRBV4-1 with TRBJ1-6; unclear D gene. The CDR3 spans 14 residues. From germline, CDR1 is MGHRA and CDR2 YSYEKL. V lost 0 bases and J 6 bases, leaving 6 bases between the germline ends. The chain's CDR3 is CASSQDLVNSPLHF. The DNA for the CDR3 is TGCGCCAGCAGCCAAGATCTAGTTAATTCACCCCTCCACTTT.

The V gene is TRBV5-4, the J gene TRBJ2-1; 9 bases align to TRBD2. J lost 9 bases, V lost 4 bases, and 8 bases had no gene match. Looked up from germline, CDR1 is SGHNT and CDR2 is YYREEE (reference sequence). There are 14 residues in the CDR3. Here the CDR3 reads CASSVGLALGEQFF. In DNA form, the CDR3 reads TGTGCCAGCAGCGTGGGACTAGCCTTAGGTGAGCAGTTCTTC.

The chain carries TRBV6-6 and TRBJ2-7; a possible D gene is TRBD2 (5 bases). The CDR3 is 14 amino acids. Trimming took off 1 base at V and 6 bases at J, with 13 bases between the two ends. The germline CDR1 and CDR2 sequences are MNHNY and SVGAGI (reference sequence). In DNA form, the CDR3 reads TGTGCCAGCAGTTACTTGGAGGCTGGTAGCGAGCAGTACTTC. Translation gives CASSYLEAGSEQYF.

This clonotype came up a few times. CDR3 DNA: TGTGCCAGCAGTCCCTCAGGGGGAAGATATGAGCAGTTCTTC. It encodes CASSPSGGRYEQFF. This chain uses TRBV11-3 with TRBJ2-1, with 7 bases that match TRBD1. Germline V gene sequence: CDR1 SGHNT, CDR2 YENEEA. CDR3 length: 14 amino acids. The junction had 10 bases not matched to a gene; V was cut back by 6 bases and J by 8 bases.

The gene calls are TRBV7-2 and TRBJ1-2, with D possibly TRBD1 on 5 matching bases. Trimming shortened V by 5 bases and J by 8 bases, and 12 bases separated the two germline ends. CDR1 is SGHTA, CDR2 FQGNSA, per germline. This CDR3 region has 12 residues. CDR3 DNA: TGTGCCAGCAGCCCCCGGACAACCGGCTACACCTTC. It yields the protein CASSPRTTGYTF.

The V and J genes are TRBV7-3 and TRBJ2-6; D is unclear. V lost 3 bases and J lost 2, with 8 bases in between. CDR3 size: 15 residues. Germline V CDR1 and CDR2: SGHTA, FQGTGA. The CDR3 here is CASSFGVAGANVLTF. For the CDR3, the DNA is TGTGCCAGCAGCTTTGGCGTGGCTGGGGCCAACGTCCTGACTTTC.